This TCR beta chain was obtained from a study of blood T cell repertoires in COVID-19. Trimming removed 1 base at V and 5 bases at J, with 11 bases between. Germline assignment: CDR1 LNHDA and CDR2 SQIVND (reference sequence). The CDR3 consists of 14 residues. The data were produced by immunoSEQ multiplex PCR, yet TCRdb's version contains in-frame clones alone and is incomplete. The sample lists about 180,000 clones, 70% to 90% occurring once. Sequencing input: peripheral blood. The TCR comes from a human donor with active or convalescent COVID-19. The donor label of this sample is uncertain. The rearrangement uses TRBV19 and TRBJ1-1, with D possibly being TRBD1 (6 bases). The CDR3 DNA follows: TGTGCCAGTAGTATAGCTACAGGGATGACTGAAGCTTTCTTT. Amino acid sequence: CASSIATGMTEAFF.